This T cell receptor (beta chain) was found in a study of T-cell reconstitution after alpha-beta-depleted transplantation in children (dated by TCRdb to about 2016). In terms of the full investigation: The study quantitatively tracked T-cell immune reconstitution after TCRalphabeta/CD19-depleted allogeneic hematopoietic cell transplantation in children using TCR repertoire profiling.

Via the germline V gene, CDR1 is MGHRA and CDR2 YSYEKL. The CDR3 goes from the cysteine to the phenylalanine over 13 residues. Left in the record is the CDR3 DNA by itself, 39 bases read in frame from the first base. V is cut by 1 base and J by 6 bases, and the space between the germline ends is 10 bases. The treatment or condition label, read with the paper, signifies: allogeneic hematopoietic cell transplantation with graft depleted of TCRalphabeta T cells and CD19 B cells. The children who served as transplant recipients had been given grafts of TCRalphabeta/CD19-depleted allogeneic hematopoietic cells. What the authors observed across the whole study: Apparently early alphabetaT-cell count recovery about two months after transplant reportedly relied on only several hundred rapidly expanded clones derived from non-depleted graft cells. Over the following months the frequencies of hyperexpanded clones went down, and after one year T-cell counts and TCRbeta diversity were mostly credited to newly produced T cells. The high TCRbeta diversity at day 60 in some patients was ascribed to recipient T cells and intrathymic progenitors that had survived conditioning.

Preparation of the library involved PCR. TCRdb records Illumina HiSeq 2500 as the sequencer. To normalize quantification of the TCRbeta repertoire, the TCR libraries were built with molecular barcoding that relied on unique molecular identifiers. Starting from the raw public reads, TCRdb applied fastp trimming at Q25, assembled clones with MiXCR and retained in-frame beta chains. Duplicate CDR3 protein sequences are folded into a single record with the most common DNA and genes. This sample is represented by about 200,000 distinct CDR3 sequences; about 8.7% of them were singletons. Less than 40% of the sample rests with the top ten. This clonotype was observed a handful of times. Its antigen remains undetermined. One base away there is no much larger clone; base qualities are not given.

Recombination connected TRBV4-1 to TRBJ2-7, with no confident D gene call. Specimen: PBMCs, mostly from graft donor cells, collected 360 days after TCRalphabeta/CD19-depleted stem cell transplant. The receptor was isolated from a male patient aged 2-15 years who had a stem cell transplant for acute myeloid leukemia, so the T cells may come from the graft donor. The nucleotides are TGCGCCAGCAGCCAAGTGAAGGGCCGCGAGCAGTACTTC. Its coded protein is CASSQVKGREQYF.